Each of the 12 T cell receptor beta chains below was sequenced from the same sample in a study of OX40 agonist ivuxolimab in advanced cancers. Method: immunoSEQ multiplex PCR; TCRdb's copy keeps in-frame clones and lacks some. The sample lists tens of thousands of clones; roughly 86% were seen once. The sequenced sample was CD4+ or CD8+ T cells sorted from blood, obtained in a trial of the OX40 agonist ivuxolimab. These TCRs come from an adult with an advanced solid tumor such as melanoma, head and neck, liver or kidney cancer.

J is TRBJ2-5 and V is TRBV5-1, with D unresolved. The CDR3 is 11 residues long. V gave up 2 bases and J gave up 3 bases, with 2 bases separating them. Germline-derived CDR1 and CDR2 are SGHRS and YFSETQ. CDR3 sequence reads: CASSFEETQYF. The CDR3 DNA is TGCGCCAGCAGCTTCGAAGAGACCCAGTACTTC.

The chain joins TRBV19 to TRBJ1-5; TRBD1 might be the D (6 bases). V was clipped by 4 bases and J by 0 bases, with 16 bases between them. Germline V gene lookup returns CDR1 LNHDA and CDR2 SQIVND (reference sequence). The CDR3 is 17 residues long. The CDR3 DNA reads as TGTGCCAGTAGTACCTCGCCTAGGACAGCTAGCAATCAGCCCCAGCATTTT. This translates into CASSTSPRTASNQPQHF.

The rearrangement uses TRBV6-5 and TRBJ2-1; TRBD1 matches at 10 bases. V shed 10 bases and J 4 bases; nucleotides not matched to a gene: 7. The CDR3 totals 14 residues. The germline V gene has CDR1 MNHEY and CDR2 SVGAGI. CDR3 amino acids: CATRDRGLYNEQFF. The CDR3 coding sequence is TGTGCCACGCGGGACAGGGGACTATACAATGAGCAGTTCTTC.

This chain uses TRBV6-5 with TRBJ1-1, with 8 bases matching TRBD1. The ends lost 4 bases at V and 4 bases at J; junction bases unmatched: 8. In germline, CDR1 is MNHEY, CDR2 SVGAGI. This CDR3 is built from 15 residues. CDR3 bases: TGTGCCAGCAGTTCCCAGGGGGCGCAGTCCACTGAAGCTTTCTTT. Residues: CASSSQGAQSTEAFF.

V is TRBV7-2 and J is TRBJ2-2, with 9 bases lining up with TRBD2. This CDR3 spans 15 amino acids. Losses at the gene ends were 3 bases for V and 5 bases for J; bases not matched to a gene: 4. CDR1 and CDR2 from the germline V gene are SGHTA and FQGNSA. The CDR3 reads CASSLVAGATGELFF. The CDR3 DNA sequence: TGTGCCAGCAGCTTGGTAGCGGGAGCTACCGGGGAGCTGTTTTTT.

CDR3 in amino acids: CASSPAKSYNEQFF. In nucleotides, the CDR3 is TGTGCCAGCAGCCCTGCGAAATCCTACAATGAGCAGTTCTTC. The chain couples TRBV7-2 to TRBJ2-1; D is uncertain. The V end was cut by 5 bases, the J end by 1 base, with 9 bases between. This CDR3 is built from 14 residues. The germline V gene has CDR1 SGHTA and CDR2 FQGNSA.

The rearrangement uses TRBV18 and TRBJ2-3, with a tentative D call TRBD2 (6 bases). The length of the CDR3 is 17 residues. V lost 2 bases to trimming and J lost 0 bases, with 15 bases between them. Germline V gene data show CDR1 as KGHSH and CDR2 as LQKENI. The CDR3 loop is CASSPFNRETSTDTQYF. CDR3 bases: TGTGCCAGCTCACCATTCAACCGGGAGACTAGCACAGATACGCAGTATTTT.

This chain connects TRBV5-6 to TRBJ2-1; possibly TRBD1 or TRBD2 for D (6 bases each). Trimming cost V 4 bases and J 9 bases, with 20 bases left between them. CDR1 SGHDT and CDR2 YYEEEE come from the germline V gene. The CDR3 runs 15 residues. CDR3 nucleotide sequence: TGTGCCAGCAGCCGGGGGCGGAGTCTAGTCGGTGAGCAGTTCTTC. Translating gives CASSRGRSLVGEQFF.

V gene TRBV5-1 combines with J gene TRBJ2-7; D unresolved. CDR3 size: 13 residues. Germline assignment: CDR1 SGHRS and CDR2 YFSETQ. V was trimmed by 4 bases and J by 4 bases, leaving 12 bases between them. The CDR3 loop is CASSGVTEYEQYF. The CDR3 DNA reads as TGCGCCAGCAGCGGAGTAACAGAGTACGAGCAGTACTTC.

This rearrangement joins TRBV10-3 to TRBJ1-5; no reliable D call. Trimming shortened V by 3 bases and J by 8 bases, and 8 bases separated the two germline ends. The CDR3 consists of 12 residues. Germline V lookup: CDR1 ENHRY, CDR2 SYGVKD. The DNA of the CDR3 is TGTGCCATCAGTGAAGGGTATGAGCCCCAGCATTTT. This translates into CAISEGYEPQHF.

This chain uses TRBV4-3 with TRBJ1-4; TRBD1 agrees at 9 bases. The CDR3 length is 16 residues. Germline lookup yields CDR1 LGHNA and CDR2 YSLEER. Losses at the gene ends were 3 bases for V and 8 bases for J; bases not matched to a gene: 10. The CDR3 spells CASSQHYRGQGEKLFF. As DNA, the CDR3 is TGCGCCAGCAGCCAGCACTACAGGGGGCAGGGCGAAAAACTGTTTTTT.

The chain combines TRBV29-1 with TRBJ2-1, with 8 bases lining up with TRBD2. V lost 6 bases and J lost 3; bases outside the gene matches: 10. This CDR3 is built from 15 residues. Germline V gene sequence: CDR1 SQVTM, CDR2 ANQGSEA. Here the CDR3 reads CSVDSGTSGYNEQFF. In DNA form, the CDR3 reads TGCAGCGTCGACTCCGGGACTAGTGGCTACAATGAGCAGTTCTTC.